The 9 T cell receptor beta chains below come from one sample, sequenced in a study of blood T cell repertoires in COVID-19. Clones were sequenced by immunoSEQ multiplex PCR, and TCRdb holds only the in-frame ones, with some missing. The sample gives 280,000 or so clones, 70% to 90% of which show up once; 2.2% is in the top ten. Sequencing was done on a sample of PBMCs or T cells enriched from blood (not recorded which). The receptor source for this set is a man aged 25-45 years who had recovered from COVID-19.

The CDR3 sequence: CASSSGADTQYF. In nucleotides, the CDR3 is TGTGCCAGCTCGTCGGGAGCGGATACGCAGTATTTT. The genes are TRBV18 and TRBJ2-3, with D tentatively TRBD2 (6 bases). The V gene lost 6 bases and the J gene lost 6 bases, with 10 bases spanning the gap. The CDR3 sequence is 12 residues long. CDR1 is KGHSH and CDR2 is LQKENI in the germline V gene.

V usage is TRBV7-2 and J usage is TRBJ1-2; 9 nucleotides line up with TRBD1. Germline V CDR1 and CDR2: SGHTA, FQGNSA. Losses at the gene ends were 4 bases for V and 6 bases for J; bases not matched to a gene: 9. The CDR3 spans 15 residues. CDR3 loop: CASSSVRTGVDGYTF. The CDR3 bases are TGTGCCAGCAGCTCAGTGAGGACAGGGGTCGATGGCTACACCTTC.

The chain links TRBV7-2 to TRBJ1-3; D possibly corresponds to TRBD1 (6 bases). V was clipped by 5 bases and J by 7 bases, with 12 bases between them. Germline-derived CDR1 and CDR2 are SGHTA and FQGNSA. The CDR3 is 13 amino acids. CDR3 in amino acids: CASSDQRGNTIYF. The CDR3 coding sequence is TGTGCCAGCAGCGATCAAAGGGGGAACACCATATATTTT.

As regards this clone: Within the sample, other DNA sequences also encode this same CDR3. The chain combines TRBV24-1 with TRBJ2-7; 7 nucleotides align to TRBD1. The trim removed 6 bases at V and 2 bases at J, leaving 3 bases unmatched. Germline-derived CDR1 and CDR2 are KGHDR and SFDVKD. CDR3 length: 13 residues. In DNA form, the CDR3 reads TGTGCCACCAGTCGGACAGGCGCCTACGAGCAGTACTTC. This encodes CATSRTGAYEQYF.

This rearrangement joins TRBV5-1 to TRBJ2-6, with a tentative D call TRBD1 (5 bases). Germline lookup yields CDR1 SGHRS and CDR2 YFSETQ. This CDR3 is 13 amino acids long. Deletions cut 4 bases from V and 8 bases from J, with 10 bases between. The CDR3, as DNA: TGCGCCAGCAGCCTCTGGGGCCCCAACGTCCTGACTTTC. The encoded protein is CASSLWGPNVLTF.

The chain employs TRBV29-1 and TRBJ1-4; the match to TRBD1 covers 9 bases. The CDR3 has 13 amino acids. Trimming at V came to 6 bases and at J to 3 bases, leaving 2 bases not matched to a gene. Germline loops: CDR1 SQVTM, CDR2 ANQGSEA. The CDR3 loop reads CSVRTGANEKLFF. CDR3 bases: TGCAGCGTGAGGACAGGGGCTAATGAAAAACTGTTTTTT.

The chain combines TRBV6-5 with TRBJ2-5; D is uncertain. V dropped 6 bases and J dropped 4 bases, with 6 bases sitting between them. The germline V gene encodes CDR1 MNHEY and CDR2 SVGAGI. This CDR3 is 11 amino acids long. This chain's CDR3 is CASRGIETQYF. Written as DNA, the CDR3 is TGTGCCAGCAGGGGCATAGAGACCCAGTACTTC.

The chain has TRBV5-5 and TRBJ1-2; weak D call: TRBD1 (5 bases). Trimming removed 3 bases at V and 0 bases at J, with 15 bases between. The CDR3 runs 16 residues. The germline V gene has CDR1 SGHKS and CDR2 YYEKEE (reference sequence). CDR3 DNA: TGTGCCAGCAGCTCTTGGGGACTTCCTACTAACTATGGCTACACCTTC. This gives the protein CASSSWGLPTNYGYTF.

The chain employs TRBV18 and TRBJ2-1; 8 nucleotides align to TRBD2. Looked up from germline, CDR1 is KGHSH and CDR2 is LQKENI. This CDR3 is built from 15 residues. V shed 3 bases, J shed 9 bases, and the junction held 10 bases outside the gene matches. The CDR3: CASSPRSAGEFEQFF. CDR3 bases: TGTGCCAGCTCACCTAGGTCAGCGGGGGAATTTGAGCAGTTCTTC.